Sequencing of this T cell receptor beta chain was carried out in a study of CXCR4 blockade with PD-1 therapy in pancreatic cancer. Clones were read by immunoSEQ multiplex PCR, and TCRdb kept only the in-frame ones, dropping some. The repertoire holds about 730 clones, with less than 35% as singletons. Germline V gene lookup returns CDR1 MDHEN and CDR2 SYDVKM. The CDR3 totals 16 residues. Trimming cost V 5 bases and J 1 base, with 18 bases left between them. These archived tumors were resected from patients never given neoadjuvant therapy beforehand. The clonotype originates from a human donor with pancreatic ductal adenocarcinoma. The chain has TRBV28 and TRBJ2-7, with D maybe TRBD2 (7 bases). The sample consisted of tumor tissue. The CDR3 reads CASSAGASGYSYEQYF. The CDR3 nucleotides read TGTGCCAGCAGTGCAGGGGCTAGCGGATATTCCTACGAGCAGTACTTC.